This passage covers 8 T cell receptor beta chains from one sample sequenced in a study of metastatic and nonmetastatic thyroid tumors. From the PCR reads, TCRdb re-called clones with MiXCR. This sample carries some 28,000 clones, around a fifth of them seen once, and the ten largest clones take around two fifths. Before thyroid surgery, none of the patients had received any treatment. The sample taken for sequencing was blood. These receptors were taken from a female donor with papillary thyroid cancer or a benign thyroid nodule (not recorded which). Some clones in this sample may be carry-over from other donors' samples.

This clone was found many times. The CDR3 DNA is TGTGCCAGCAGCTTAGGACTAGCGGGATTAGATGAGCAGTTCTTC. Encoded protein: CASSLGLAGLDEQFF. The chain combines TRBV11-3 with TRBJ2-1, with 11 bases lining up with TRBD2. V dropped 1 base and J dropped 8; count of bases not matched to a gene: 4. CDR1 is SGHNT, CDR2 YENEEA, per germline. The CDR3 is 15 residues long.

Worth noting for this clone: A much larger clone is a single base away; this may be a read error. The chain employs TRBV24-1 and TRBJ2-2; possible D gene TRBD1, 5 bases. The V gene's germline CDR1 is KGHDR and CDR2 SFDVKD. CDR3 length equals 14 residues. The CDR3 loop reads CATCDCRVAGELFF. The CDR3 region has the DNA TGTGCCACCTGTGATTGCAGGGTTGCCGGGGAGCTGTTTTTT.

This clone showed up many times. CDR3 loop: CASSPMAYSYEQYF. The CDR3 DNA follows: TGTGCCAGCTCACCCATGGCGTACTCCTACGAGCAGTACTTC. J is TRBJ2-7 and V is TRBV18; no firm D call. Trimming removed 3 bases at V and 0 bases at J, with 9 bases between. CDR3 length equals 14 residues. CDR1 is KGHSH, CDR2 LQKENI, per germline. The variable domain in full, completed from reference TRBV18 and TRBJ2-7, reads NAGVMQNPRHLVRRRGQEARLRCSPMKGHSHVYWYRQLPEEGLKFMVYLQKENIIDESGMPKERFSAEFPKEGPSILRIQQVVRGDSAAYFCASSPMAYSYEQYFGPGTRLTVT.

With regard to this clone: The final CDR3 position lacks the conserved phenylalanine or tryptophan, pointing to a likely read error. The chain is built from TRBV12-3 or TRBV12-4 and TRBJ2-3; TRBD2 is a possible D gene (5 bases). The CDR3 has 14 residues. The ends were cut back, 3 bases at V and 1 base at J, with 8 bases in the middle. The CDR3 loop is CASSLRAGTDTQYI. CDR3 DNA sequence: TGTGCCAGCAGTTTGAGGGCAGGCACAGATACGCAGTATATT.

The chain is built from TRBV6-1 and TRBJ1-2, with TRBD1 matching 7 bases. J gave up 8 bases and V 5 bases, and 5 bases lay outside the gene matches. CDR1 is MNHNS, CDR2 SASEGT, per germline. This CDR3 region has 12 residues. The CDR3 loop reads CASSQDREGYTF. The CDR3 DNA is TGTGCCAGCAGTCAAGACAGGGAAGGCTACACCTTC.

This clone turned up a few times. The V call is TRBV15, the J call TRBJ1-5; unclear D gene. This CDR3 comprises 18 residues. CDR1 and CDR2 from the germline V gene are LNHNV and YYDKDF (reference sequence). V dropped 5 bases and J dropped 5 bases, with 25 bases sitting between them. CDR3: CATSDTHPGRRPDQPQHF. CDR3 bases: TGTGCCACCAGCGATACTCACCCGGGCAGGAGGCCCGATCAGCCCCAGCATTTT.

About this clone: At one end, the junction sequence differs from germline, possibly due to a read error. The rearrangement uses TRBV20-1 and TRBJ1-5; TRBD1 aligns across 7 bases. This CDR3 comprises 15 residues. Germline CDR1 reads DFQATT; CDR2 reads SNEGSKA (reference sequence). CDR3 region: CSARDRNHSNQPQHF. DNA of the CDR3: TGCAGTGCTAGGGACAGGAACCATAGCAACCAGCCCCAGCATTTT.

By sample share, this clone is medium-sized. The J gene is TRBJ2-1, the V gene TRBV6-1; no clear D gene. The CDR3 is 11 amino acids. V lost 10 bases and J lost 1, with 5 bases in between. Germline V lookup: CDR1 MNHNS, CDR2 SASEGT. DNA for the CDR3: TGTGCCACCTGGTCCTACAATGAGCAGTTCTTC. Its protein is CATWSYNEQFF.